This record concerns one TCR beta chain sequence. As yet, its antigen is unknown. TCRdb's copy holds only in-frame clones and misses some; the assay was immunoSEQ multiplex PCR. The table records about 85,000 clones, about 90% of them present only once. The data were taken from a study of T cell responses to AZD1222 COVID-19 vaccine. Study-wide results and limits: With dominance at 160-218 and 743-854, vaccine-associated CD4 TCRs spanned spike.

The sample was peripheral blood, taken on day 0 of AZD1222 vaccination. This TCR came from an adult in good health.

As DNA, the CDR3 is TGTGCCAGCAGCCCAACGCCCGGTGTGGGTTCGGATGGCTACACCTTC. It yields the protein CASSPTPGVGSDGYTF. The chain links TRBV11-2 to TRBJ1-2; D call uncertain. V dropped 5 bases and J dropped 6 bases, with 22 bases sitting between them. The germline V gene has CDR1 SGHAT and CDR2 FQNNGV. The CDR3 is 16 amino acids.